This TCR beta chain derives from a study of Ad26.COV2.S vaccination and SARS-CoV-2 variants. Sequenced by immunoSEQ multiplex PCR; TCRdb stores in-frame clones only, minus some. This sample has about 350,000 clones, with 92% found just once. This clone showed up just once. What it binds is not known. General observations from the study: The authors reported substantial breadth in spike-specific CD8+ and CD4+ T cell responses after vaccination. Comparability of non-spike TCR breadth was observed across vaccine and placebo recipients.

This clonotype originated in a human donor who had recovered from COVID-19. Sequenced here: peripheral blood, sampled after recovery from COVID-19.

DNA for the CDR3: TGTGCCAGCACCATGGGGGCCGGAGGGCTCTATGGCTACACCTTC. This codes for CASTMGAGGLYGYTF. The chain uses TRBV5-4 and TRBJ1-2, with a weak D call TRBD1 (6 bases). With 6 bases removed from V and 4 bases from J, the gap between germline ends came to 19 bases. The CDR3 length is 15 residues. Germline V gene data show CDR1 as SGHNT and CDR2 as YYREEE (reference sequence).